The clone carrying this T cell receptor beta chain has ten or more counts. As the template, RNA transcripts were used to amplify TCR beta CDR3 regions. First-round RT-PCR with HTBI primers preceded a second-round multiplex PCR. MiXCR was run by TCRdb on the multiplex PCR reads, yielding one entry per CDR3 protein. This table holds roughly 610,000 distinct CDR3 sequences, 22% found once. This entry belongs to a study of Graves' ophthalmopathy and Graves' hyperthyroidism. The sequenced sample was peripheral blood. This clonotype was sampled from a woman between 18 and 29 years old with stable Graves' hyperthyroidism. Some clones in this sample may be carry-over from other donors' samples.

The CDR3 nucleotides are TGTGCCAGCAGGGAACATGGTAGGCCTGAAGCTTTCTTT. Protein sequence: CASREHGRPEAFF. The chain uses TRBV6-1 and TRBJ1-1; no clear D. Germline CDR1 MNHNS, CDR2 SASEGT. The ends were cut back, 6 bases at V and 6 bases at J, with 14 bases in the middle. This CDR3 comprises 13 residues.